The TCR beta chain under discussion was sequenced for a study of blood T cell repertoires in COVID-19. Study-level background: Nucleic acid was either cDNA or gDNA, and it came from T cells, B-cell-depleted T cells, or PBMCs.

Study processing details: The assay estimated nucleated cells by amplifying reference gene primers. Sequencing was performed with immunoSEQ multiplex PCR; in TCRdb, only in-frame clones are kept and a portion is missing. V and J calls and clone size are copied from that table; D and trimming were computed from the DNA. Of 250,000 to 300,000 clones in the sample, 86% were seen once. The clonotype was recovered from a woman in her 30s with active or convalescent COVID-19. Sequencing was performed on peripheral blood.

The DNA of the CDR3 is TGTGCCAGTAGTATTTATGACAGGGGGAATCAGCCCCAGCATTTT. Its protein product is CASSIYDRGNQPQHF. This chain uses TRBV19 with TRBJ1-5; 9 bases are a match to TRBD1. The CDR3 covers 15 residues. V gave up 3 bases and J gave up 4 bases; unmatched junction bases: 4. The germline V gene has CDR1 LNHDA and CDR2 SQIVND (reference sequence). Complete variable domain (other parts from reference TRBV19 and TRBJ1-5): DGGITQSPKYLFRKEGQNVTLSCEQNLNHDAMYWYRQDPGQGLRLIYYSQIVNDFQKGDIAEGYSVSREKKESFPLTVTSAQKNPTAFYLCASSIYDRGNQPQHFGDGTRLSIL.